This is a list of T cell receptor beta chains from one sample in a study of blood T cells in healthy people across ages. Via MiXCR, TCRdb re-called the 5' RACE reads, giving one row per CDR3 protein. This table holds approximately 350,000 distinct CDR3 sequences, about half found once. The specimen sequenced was blood. These receptor sequences come from a man in his sixties in good health. Each CDR3 is given with its conserved first and last residue. A D gene is named only where the DNA matches it firmly. Size tells how often a clone was seen (once, few, many) or the class of an expanded clone, and some rows leave it out.

d_call: TRBD1
clone_size: .
j_call: TRBJ2-1
v_call: TRBV20-1
cdr3_nt: TGCAGTGCTAGAGTTCCCCGGGACAGGGTTTACAATGAGCAGTTCTTC
cdr3_aa: CSARVPRDRVYNEQFF

d_call: .
clone_size: .
j_call: TRBJ2-7
v_call: TRBV28
cdr3_nt: TGTGCCAGCCGGCTGGCGGGGGCTGCGTACGAGCAGTACTTC
cdr3_aa: CASRLAGAAYEQYF

d_call: .
clone_size: .
j_call: TRBJ2-1
v_call: TRBV4-1
cdr3_nt: TGTGCCAGCAGCCAAGAGTTGTCGTCAGCGGCGGAGCAGTTCTTC
cdr3_aa: CASSQELSSAAEQFF

d_call: .
clone_size: few
j_call: TRBJ2-7
v_call: TRBV28
cdr3_nt: TGTGCCAGCAGTTCACCCGCAGGGCCCCTCGGGAACGAGCAGTACTTC
cdr3_aa: CASSSPAGPLGNEQYF

d_call: .
clone_size: .
j_call: TRBJ2-5
v_call: TRBV6-1
cdr3_nt: TGTGCCAGCAGCGCTAGACAGGGAGGTTGGGAGACCCAGTACTTC
cdr3_aa: CASSARQGGWETQYF

d_call: .
clone_size: few
j_call: TRBJ2-1
v_call: TRBV2
cdr3_nt: TGTGCCAGCAACGGGGTCTCCTACAATGAGCAGTTCTTC
cdr3_aa: CASNGVSYNEQFF

d_call: TRBD1
clone_size: .
j_call: TRBJ2-7
v_call: TRBV7-2
cdr3_nt: TGTGCCAGCAGCCGATCCGGGACAGGGGGAACATTAACCTCCTACGAGCAGTACTTC
cdr3_aa: CASSRSGTGGTLTSYEQYF

d_call: .
clone_size: .
j_call: TRBJ2-7
v_call: TRBV4-3
cdr3_nt: TGCGCCAGCAGCCAAGATCCTGAAACCTACGAGCAGTACTTC
cdr3_aa: CASSQDPETYEQYF

d_call: .
clone_size: few
j_call: TRBJ2-1
v_call: TRBV27
cdr3_nt: TGTGCCAGCAGACCAAGACGGCTCAATGAGCAGTTCTTC
cdr3_aa: CASRPRRLNEQFF

d_call: .
clone_size: .
j_call: TRBJ1-1
v_call: TRBV25-1
cdr3_nt: TGTGCCAGCACCCGGGCAGGCTCGAACACTGAAGCTTTCTTT
cdr3_aa: CASTRAGSNTEAFF

d_call: TRBD2
clone_size: .
j_call: TRBJ2-3
v_call: TRBV4-1
cdr3_nt: TGCGCCAGCAGCCAAGAGGAGGCTAGCGGGAGGGCCACAGATACGCAGTATTTT
cdr3_aa: CASSQEEASGRATDTQYF

d_call: .
clone_size: once
j_call: TRBJ2-5
v_call: TRBV5-1
cdr3_nt: TGCGCCAGCAGCTTCCGGGACATGAAAGGGGAGACCCAGTACTTC
cdr3_aa: CASSFRDMKGETQYF

d_call: .
clone_size: .
j_call: TRBJ2-7
v_call: TRBV5-1
cdr3_nt: TGCGCCAGCAGCTGGGGGAACAATGAGCAGTACTTC
cdr3_aa: CASSWGNNEQYF

d_call: .
clone_size: .
j_call: TRBJ2-4
v_call: TRBV20-1
cdr3_nt: TGCAGTGCTAGAGTTCTTTACGGGCAGTACTTC
cdr3_aa: CSARVLYGQYF

d_call: .
clone_size: .
j_call: TRBJ2-6
v_call: TRBV2
cdr3_nt: TGTGCCAGGGGCGACAACTCTGGGGCCAACGTCCTGACTTTC
cdr3_aa: CARGDNSGANVLTF

d_call: TRBD1
clone_size: .
j_call: TRBJ1-2
v_call: TRBV12-3/TRBV12-4
cdr3_nt: TGTGCCAGCGGAATCGACAGGGGGCTCTATGGCTACACCTTC
cdr3_aa: CASGIDRGLYGYTF

d_call: TRBD1
clone_size: .
j_call: TRBJ2-7
v_call: TRBV29-1
cdr3_nt: TGCAGCGTTGAAGTGACAGGGGATTCCTACGAGCAGTACTTC
cdr3_aa: CSVEVTGDSYEQYF

d_call: .
clone_size: .
j_call: TRBJ2-4
v_call: TRBV5-6
cdr3_nt: TGTGCCAGCAGACCCCTGGGGTCCAAAAACATTCAGTACTTC
cdr3_aa: CASRPLGSKNIQYF

d_call: TRBD1
clone_size: .
j_call: TRBJ2-2
v_call: TRBV7-2
cdr3_nt: TGTGCCAGCAGCCAAAGACAGGGTGGGACCGGGGAGCTGTTTTTT
cdr3_aa: CASSQRQGGTGELFF

d_call: TRBD1
clone_size: .
j_call: TRBJ2-5
v_call: TRBV29-1
cdr3_nt: TGCAGCGTCCCCAGGACAGGGTACAATGAGCAGTACTTC
cdr3_aa: CSVPRTGYNEQYF